Detailed here is one T cell receptor (beta chain). Germline CDR1 reads LNHDA; CDR2 reads SQIVND (reference sequence). The CDR3 has 16 amino acids. Trimming cost V 5 bases and J 3 bases; bases outside gene matches: 5. Measured with immunoSEQ multiplex PCR; TCRdb has only the in-frame clones, and not every one. The sample lists roughly 68,000 clones; roughly 96% were seen once. These data originate in a study of shared T cell receptors in the human thymus. The sequenced sample consisted of thymocytes. The chain employs TRBV19 and TRBJ1-6; TRBD1 matches at 9 bases. The TCR was taken from a human donor. Written as DNA, the CDR3 is TGTGCCAGTAGTTTGACAGGGGGACTCTATAATTCACCCCTCCACTTT. As protein: CASSLTGGLYNSPLHF.